A single sample is the source of the 28 T cell receptor beta chains below, sequenced in a study of shared clonotypes between healthy human individuals. Data came from immunoSEQ multiplex PCR; TCRdb stores just in-frame clones and leaves some out. The data show about 1,500,000 clones, with 95% to 97% seen just once and approximately 1.1% held by the top ten. The specimen sequenced was naive CD4+ T cells sorted from blood. Subset noted: CD45RA+ positively selected. These receptors all stem from a man aged 25-45 years in good health.

This clone was recorded a few times. The CDR3 nucleotides read TGTGCCAGCCGATGGACTGGATTCGTTCAAGAGACCCAGTACTTC. Translating gives CASRWTGFVQETQYF. The chain carries TRBV7-9 and TRBJ2-5; TRBD2 is a possible D gene (5 bases). Germline V CDR1 and CDR2: SEHNR, FQNEAQ (reference sequence). V gave up 8 bases and J gave up 2 bases, with 18 bases separating them. The CDR3 contains 15 residues.

Only one count was recorded for this clone. The rearrangement joins TRBV7-9 to TRBJ2-5; 11 nucleotides agree with TRBD2. The CDR3 runs to 15 residues. Looked up from germline, CDR1 is SEHNR and CDR2 is FQNEAQ (reference sequence). V lost 5 bases, J lost 5 bases, and 7 bases stayed unmatched. The DNA of the CDR3 is TGTGCCAGCAGCGACCGACTAGCGGGAACTGAGACCCAGTACTTC. This gives the protein CASSDRLAGTETQYF. The complete variable domain, with remaining parts taken from reference TRBV7-9 and TRBJ2-5, reads DTGVSQNPRHKITKRGQNVTFRCDPISEHNRLYWYRQTLGQGPEFLTYFQNEAQLEKSRLLSDRFSAERPKGSFSTLEIQRTEQGDSAMYLCASSDRLAGTETQYFGPGTRLLVL.

This chain uses TRBV6-1 with TRBJ1-4; D not resolved. Between the trimmed V and J ends, which lost 1 base and 10 bases, there was a span of 4 bases. CDR1 is MNHNS and CDR2 is SASEGT in the germline V gene. The CDR3 is 11 amino acids. Here the CDR3 DNA reads TGTGCCAGCAGTGAAGAACGAAAACTGTTTTTT. The encoded protein is CASSEERKLFF.

Regarding this clone: The same CDR3 also results from other DNA sequences found in this sample. V and J are TRBV18 and TRBJ2-5, with D maybe TRBD2 (6 bases). Germline V gene lookup returns CDR1 KGHSH and CDR2 LQKENI. V was shortened by 2 bases and J by 1 base, with 8 bases between the two germline ends. The length of the CDR3 is 14 residues. The DNA of the CDR3 is TGTGCCAGCTCACCAATCGGGGGCCAAGAGACCCAGTACTTC. Translated: CASSPIGGQETQYF.

The chain is built from TRBV11-2 and TRBJ2-1; the D is unclear. CDR1 SGHAT and CDR2 FQNNGV come from the germline V gene. V lost 1 base, J lost 8 bases, and 9 bases lay in between. The CDR3 loop spans 13 amino acids. The chain's CDR3 is CASSLVSVHEQFF. CDR3 sequence (DNA): TGTGCCAGCAGCTTAGTCAGTGTCCATGAGCAGTTCTTC.

The chain employs TRBV6-1 and TRBJ1-2, with 7 bases lining up with TRBD1. The length of the CDR3 is 17 residues. The V segment lost 0 bases and the J segment 2 bases; nucleotides outside the gene matches: 9. Germline values: CDR1 MNHNS, CDR2 SASEGT. DNA for the CDR3: TGTGCCAGCAGTGAAGCTCGGCCGGACAGGTTAAACTATGGCTACACCTTC. This sequence encodes CASSEARPDRLNYGYTF.

The rearrangement uses TRBV6-5 and TRBJ1-2; possibly TRBD1 for D (6 bases). V lost 7 bases, J lost 6 bases, and 9 bases lay in between. CDR1 and CDR2 from the germline V gene are MNHEY and SVGAGI. CDR3 length equals 11 residues. The CDR3 here is CASTRGNGYTF. The CDR3 coding sequence is TGTGCCAGCACCAGGGGTAATGGCTACACCTTC.

The J gene is TRBJ2-7, the V gene TRBV19, with 14 bases matching TRBD2. Trimming removed 4 bases from V and 4 bases from J; junction bases left unmatched: 12. The CDR3 is 18 residues long. Germline V gives CDR1 LNHDA, CDR2 SQIVND (reference sequence). The CDR3 loop reads CASSTPKGLAGAGYEQYF. Written as DNA, the CDR3 is TGTGCCAGTAGTACCCCTAAGGGACTAGCGGGAGCCGGGTACGAGCAGTACTTC.

V gene TRBV6-1 combines with J gene TRBJ2-7; 8 bases are a match to TRBD2. The CDR3 spans 14 residues. CDR1 and CDR2 from the germline V gene are MNHNS and SASEGT. The V segment lost 7 bases and the J segment 3 bases; nucleotides outside the gene matches: 8. CDR3 protein: CASTRLGLVYEQYF. The CDR3 DNA sequence: TGTGCCAGCACCCGCTTGGGACTAGTCTACGAGCAGTACTTC.

This chain uses TRBV5-1 with TRBJ2-3, with D maybe TRBD2 (5 bases). V was pared by 4 bases and J by 4 bases, with 13 bases between. Germline loops: CDR1 SGHRS, CDR2 YFSETQ. The CDR3 totals 14 residues. CDR3 bases: TGCGCCAGCAGCCCGATAGCGAGTCCAGATACGCAGTATTTT. This encodes CASSPIASPDTQYF.

This clone appeared once. The chain couples TRBV6-1 to TRBJ2-1; 8 bases are a match to TRBD2. With 6 bases clipped from V and 8 bases from J, the junction kept 9 bases outside the gene matches. The CDR3 totals 14 residues. CDR1 is MNHNS and CDR2 is SASEGT in the germline V gene. The CDR3 region is CASRGLGKIYEQFF. The CDR3 DNA follows: TGTGCCAGCAGGGGACTAGGAAAGATCTATGAGCAGTTCTTC.

This chain connects TRBV9 to TRBJ1-1; no reliable D call. The germline V and J ends were trimmed by 0 bases and 1 base, with 10 bases remaining between them. The length of the CDR3 is 15 residues. Germline V gives CDR1 SGDLS, CDR2 YYNGEE. The DNA for the CDR3 is TGTGCCAGCAGCGTAGTGGCGGAACCGAACACTGAAGCTTTCTTT. This codes for CASSVVAEPNTEAFF.

V and J are TRBV11-3 and TRBJ2-1, with D tentatively TRBD1 (5 bases). Germline V lookup: CDR1 SGHNT, CDR2 YENEEA. This CDR3 has 12 amino acids. The V end was cut by 8 bases, the J end by 3 bases, with 8 bases between. The CDR3 DNA reads as TGTGCCAGCTCCGACAGCTACAATGAGCAGTTCTTC. As protein: CASSDSYNEQFF.

The chain links TRBV28 to TRBJ2-3; D is unclear. This CDR3 is 15 amino acids long. V dropped 6 bases and J dropped 2 bases, with 15 bases sitting between them. From germline, CDR1 is MDHEN and CDR2 SYDVKM. Here the CDR3 reads CASRFTLQSTDTQYF. The CDR3 bases are TGTGCCAGCAGATTCACCCTCCAGTCCACAGATACGCAGTATTTT.

V and J are TRBV6-1 and TRBJ2-3; D is uncertain. V was pared by 2 bases and J by 2 bases, with 5 bases between. The germline V gene has CDR1 MNHNS and CDR2 SASEGT. The CDR3 is 13 amino acids. CDR3 in DNA: TGTGCCAGCAGTGAACATGTCACAGATACGCAGTATTTT. As protein: CASSEHVTDTQYF.

The V call is TRBV5-1, the J call TRBJ1-1; D is unclear. Germline CDR1 is SGHRS and CDR2 is YFSETQ. V was pared by 0 bases and J by 9 bases, with 9 bases between. The CDR3 length is 12 residues. The CDR3 bases are TGCGCCAGCAGCTTGGATGCGGAGAAAGCTTTCTTT. Protein: CASSLDAEKAFF.

The chain carries TRBV18 and TRBJ2-7, with D perhaps matching TRBD1 (6 bases). The CDR3 has 16 amino acids. Trimming took off 6 bases at V and 3 bases at J, with 21 bases between the two ends. Germline CDR1 reads KGHSH; CDR2 reads LQKENI. For the CDR3, the DNA is TGTGCCAGCTCCAGAGATCGACAGGTCCATCTCTACGAGCAGTACTTC. Protein: CASSRDRQVHLYEQYF.

The genes are TRBV27 and TRBJ2-2, with D unresolved. V lost 5 bases and J 1 base, leaving 8 bases between the germline ends. Germline values: CDR1 MNHEY, CDR2 SMNVEV (reference sequence). The CDR3 runs 14 residues. CDR3: CASSSRKNTGELFF. CDR3 nucleotides: TGTGCCAGCAGTAGTCGAAAGAACACCGGGGAGCTGTTTTTT.

This chain connects TRBV9 to TRBJ2-3; tentatively, D is TRBD2 (6 bases). This CDR3 region has 16 residues. Trimming removed 0 bases at V and 5 bases at J, with 16 bases between. The germline gives CDR1 SGDLS, CDR2 YYNGEE. The CDR3, as DNA: TGTGCCAGCAGCGTAGGAAACGGGAGAGTAAAAGATACGCAGTATTTT. This gives the protein CASSVGNGRVKDTQYF.

The genes are TRBV7-2 and TRBJ2-7; TRBD2 is a possible D gene (10 bases). Trimming removed 1 base from V and 2 bases from J, with 24 bases in between. This CDR3 is 19 amino acids long. The germline CDR1 and CDR2 sequences are SGHTA and FQGNSA. Here the CDR3 DNA reads TGTGCCAGCAGCTTAGGGACAGGGGACCCGACTAGCGGGCCCTACGAGCAGTACTTC. Protein: CASSLGTGDPTSGPYEQYF.

The chain carries TRBV28 and TRBJ1-4, with no clear D. Per germline, CDR1 MDHEN and CDR2 SYDVKM. The V end lost 5 bases, the J end lost 16 bases, and 17 bases lay between the germline ends. This CDR3 region has 12 residues. DNA of the CDR3: TGTGCCAGCAGTAAGACTACCGCAATTGCGTTTTTT. Its protein product is CASSKTTAIAFF.

The genes are TRBV5-1 and TRBJ1-1; D is unresolved. Trimming left V 4 bases short and J 4 bases short, with 20 bases between. The CDR3 runs to 16 residues. Germline CDR1 reads SGHRS; CDR2 reads YFSETQ. CDR3 sequence (DNA): TGCGCCAGCAGCAGACACGAAACAGATTCGACCACTGAAGCTTTCTTT. The encoded protein is CASSRHETDSTTEAFF.

The chain is built from TRBV28 and TRBJ2-7, with D unresolved. Germline V gene data show CDR1 as MDHEN and CDR2 as SYDVKM. The length of the CDR3 is 15 residues. V was clipped by 3 bases and J by 2 bases, with 14 bases between them. DNA of the CDR3: TGTGCCAGCAGTTTCCTCACCGGGTCAACCTACGAGCAGTACTTC. It is translated as CASSFLTGSTYEQYF.

The rearrangement links TRBV11-2 to TRBJ2-3, with TRBD2 identical over 9 bases. The CDR3 loop spans 18 amino acids. V lost 2 bases to trimming and J lost 4 bases; unmatched junction nucleotides: 13. The germline gives CDR1 SGHAT, CDR2 FQNNGV. The CDR3 sequence: CASSLRARGSGSSDTQYF. DNA of the CDR3: TGTGCCAGCAGCTTAAGAGCCCGTGGTAGCGGGAGTTCAGATACGCAGTATTTT.

With regard to this clone: The sample contains more than one DNA sequence encoding this CDR3. The rearrangement links TRBV29-1 to TRBJ1-1; D is ambiguous. This CDR3 has 13 amino acids. Germline assignment: CDR1 SQVTM and CDR2 ANQGSEA. V dropped 6 bases and J dropped 0 bases, with 11 bases sitting between them. In nucleotides, the CDR3 is TGCAGCGTCGGTGGTCGGATGAACACTGAAGCTTTCTTT. The encoded protein is CSVGGRMNTEAFF.

This clone was detected only once. The genes are TRBV11-3 and TRBJ2-5; D not certain. The CDR3 extends over 13 amino acids. V lost 2 bases and J 4 bases, leaving 8 bases between the germline ends. Germline CDR1 is SGHNT and CDR2 is YENEEA. The CDR3, as DNA: TGTGCCAGCAGCTTAACCCCTAGAGAGACCCAGTACTTC. This translates into CASSLTPRETQYF.

As to this clone: This sample includes further DNA sequences coding for the same CDR3. The rearrangement links TRBV9 to TRBJ2-3; D may be TRBD2 (5 bases). CDR3 length equals 15 residues. Germline CDR1 reads SGDLS; CDR2 reads YYNGEE. Deletions cut 1 base from V and 0 bases from J, with 9 bases between. The CDR3 reads CASSVLSGSTDTQYF. The DNA for the CDR3 is TGTGCCAGCAGCGTATTAAGCGGAAGCACAGATACGCAGTATTTT. Together with reference TRBV9 and TRBJ2-3, the CDR3 gives the full variable domain: DSGVTQTPKHLITATGQRVTLRCSPRSGDLSVYWYQQSLDQGLQFLIQYYNGEERAKGNILERFSAQQFPDLHSELNLSSLELGDSALYFCASSVLSGSTDTQYFGPGTRLTVL.

This clone was recorded once. The V call is TRBV5-1, the J call TRBJ2-1; D is unclear. The CDR3 length is 15 residues. Per the germline V gene, CDR1 is SGHRS and CDR2 is YFSETQ. V lost 0 bases to trimming and J lost 4 bases, with 11 bases between them. The CDR3 loop reads CASSLALRSYNEQFF. CDR3 coding DNA: TGCGCCAGCAGCTTGGCTTTGCGGAGTTACAATGAGCAGTTCTTC.